This T cell receptor (beta chain) was captured by sequencing in a study of T cell responses to AZD1222 COVID-19 vaccine. Libraries were prepared by immunoSEQ multiplex PCR; TCRdb keeps only in-frame clonotypes and omits some of them. The data contain about 190,000 clones, 85% to 90% of them seen just once; the ten biggest clones take up 2.7%. About this clone itself: Its antigen is currently unknown.

Study conclusions and caveats: It was only a handful of AZD1222 recipients who were seropositive at baseline. Vaccine-associated CD4 TCRs ranged over spike, dominating at 160-218 and 743-854. White British ancestry dominated among donors, who included more females, and clonal diversity was possibly underestimated.

This CDR3 comprises 16 residues. The germline gives CDR1 SGHTA, CDR2 FQGNSA. The V end was cut by 3 bases, the J end by 2 bases, with 17 bases between. The sequences come from peripheral blood, collected on day 0 of MenACWY control vaccination. V usage is TRBV7-2 and J usage is TRBJ2-7; D perhaps matches TRBD2 (7 bases). This sequence originates from an adult in good health. The CDR3 sequence is CASSFLGAGATYEQYF. In nucleotides, the CDR3 is TGTGCCAGCAGCTTTCTAGGTGCGGGGGCAACCTACGAGCAGTACTTC.